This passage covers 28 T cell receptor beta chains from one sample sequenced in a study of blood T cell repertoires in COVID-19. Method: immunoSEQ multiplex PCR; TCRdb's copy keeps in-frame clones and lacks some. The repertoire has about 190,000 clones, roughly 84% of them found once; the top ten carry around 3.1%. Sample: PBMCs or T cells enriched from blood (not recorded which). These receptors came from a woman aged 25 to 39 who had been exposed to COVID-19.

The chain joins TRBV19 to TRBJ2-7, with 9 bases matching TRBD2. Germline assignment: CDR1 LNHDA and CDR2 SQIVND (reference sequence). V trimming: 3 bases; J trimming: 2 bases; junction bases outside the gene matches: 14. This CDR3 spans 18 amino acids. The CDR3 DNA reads TGTGCCAGTAGTATCCATAGCGGGGGCCGTCTGGACACCTACGAGCAGTACTTC. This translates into CASSIHSGGRLDTYEQYF.

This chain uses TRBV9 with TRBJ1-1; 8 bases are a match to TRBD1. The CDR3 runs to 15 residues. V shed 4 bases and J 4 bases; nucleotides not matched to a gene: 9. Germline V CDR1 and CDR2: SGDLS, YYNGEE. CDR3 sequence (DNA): TGTGCCAGCAGCTCCTGGACAGGGACGGGCACTGAAGCTTTCTTT. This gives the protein CASSSWTGTGTEAFF.

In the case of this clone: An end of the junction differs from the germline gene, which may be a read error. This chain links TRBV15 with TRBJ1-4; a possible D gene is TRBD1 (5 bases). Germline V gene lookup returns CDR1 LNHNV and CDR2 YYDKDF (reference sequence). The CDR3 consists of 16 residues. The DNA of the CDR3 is TGTGCCACCAGCAGAGATCTGGGGGGAGCTAATGAAAAACTATTTTTT. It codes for CATSRDLGGANEKLFF.

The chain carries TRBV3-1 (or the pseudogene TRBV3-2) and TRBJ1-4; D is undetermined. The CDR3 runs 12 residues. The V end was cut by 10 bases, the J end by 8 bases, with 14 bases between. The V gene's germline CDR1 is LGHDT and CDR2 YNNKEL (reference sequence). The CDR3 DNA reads TGTGCCACCCGAGGTATGAGGGAAAAACTGTTTTTT. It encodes CATRGMREKLFF.

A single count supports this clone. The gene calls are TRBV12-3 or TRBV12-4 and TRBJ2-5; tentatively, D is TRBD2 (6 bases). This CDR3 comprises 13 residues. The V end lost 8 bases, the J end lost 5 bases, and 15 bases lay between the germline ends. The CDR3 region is CASSIHGGETQYF. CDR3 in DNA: TGTGCCAGCTCCATCCATGGGGGGGAGACCCAGTACTTC.

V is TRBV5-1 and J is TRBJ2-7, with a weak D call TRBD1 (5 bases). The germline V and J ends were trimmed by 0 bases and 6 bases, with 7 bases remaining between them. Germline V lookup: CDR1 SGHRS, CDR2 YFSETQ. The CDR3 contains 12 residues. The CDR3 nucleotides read TGCGCCAGCAGCTTGGCAGGGTCCGAGCAGTACTTC. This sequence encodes CASSLAGSEQYF.

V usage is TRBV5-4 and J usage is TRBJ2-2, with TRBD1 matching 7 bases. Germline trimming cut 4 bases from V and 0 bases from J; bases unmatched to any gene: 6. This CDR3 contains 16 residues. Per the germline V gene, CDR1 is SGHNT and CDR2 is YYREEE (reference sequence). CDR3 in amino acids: CASSVGQPANTGELFF. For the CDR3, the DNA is TGTGCCAGCAGCGTGGGACAGCCCGCGAACACCGGGGAGCTGTTTTTT.

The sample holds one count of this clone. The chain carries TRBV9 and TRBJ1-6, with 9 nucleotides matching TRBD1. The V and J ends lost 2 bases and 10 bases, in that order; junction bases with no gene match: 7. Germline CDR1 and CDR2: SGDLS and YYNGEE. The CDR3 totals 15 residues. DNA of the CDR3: TGTGCCAGCAGCGTCCAGGACAGGGGTCAATCACCCCTCCACTTT. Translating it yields CASSVQDRGQSPLHF.

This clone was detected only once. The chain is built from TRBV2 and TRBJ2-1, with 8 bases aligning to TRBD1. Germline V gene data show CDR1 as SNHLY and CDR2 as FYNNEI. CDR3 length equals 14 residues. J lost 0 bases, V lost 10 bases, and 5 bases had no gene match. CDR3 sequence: CATQGGNSYNEQFF. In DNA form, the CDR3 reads TGTGCCACACAGGGGGGTAACTCCTACAATGAGCAGTTCTTC.

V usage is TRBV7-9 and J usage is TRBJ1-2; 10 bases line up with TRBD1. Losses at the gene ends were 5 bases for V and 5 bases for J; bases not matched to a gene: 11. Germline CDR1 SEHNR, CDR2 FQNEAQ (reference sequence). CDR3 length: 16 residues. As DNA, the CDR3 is TGTGCCAGCAGCGAGGCGACGAGACAGGGGGCTTATGGCTACACCTTC. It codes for CASSEATRQGAYGYTF. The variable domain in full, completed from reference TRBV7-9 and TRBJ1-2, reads DTGVSQNPRHKITKRGQNVTFRCDPISEHNRLYWYRQTLGQGPEFLTYFQNEAQLEKSRLLSDRFSAERPKGSFSTLEIQRTEQGDSAMYLCASSEATRQGAYGYTFGSGTRLTVV.

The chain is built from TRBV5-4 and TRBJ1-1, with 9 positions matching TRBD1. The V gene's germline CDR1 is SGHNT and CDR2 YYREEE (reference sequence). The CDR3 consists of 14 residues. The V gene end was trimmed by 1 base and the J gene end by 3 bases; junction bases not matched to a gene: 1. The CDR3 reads CASSLRTGDTEAFF. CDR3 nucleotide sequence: TGTGCCAGCAGCTTGAGGACAGGGGACACTGAAGCTTTCTTT.

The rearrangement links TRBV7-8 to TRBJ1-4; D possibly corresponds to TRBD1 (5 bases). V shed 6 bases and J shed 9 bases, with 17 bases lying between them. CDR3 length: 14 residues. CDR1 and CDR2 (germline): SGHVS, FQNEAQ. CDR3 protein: CASRPTTGTKKLFF. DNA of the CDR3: TGTGCCAGCAGACCTACAACCGGGACTAAAAAACTGTTTTTT.

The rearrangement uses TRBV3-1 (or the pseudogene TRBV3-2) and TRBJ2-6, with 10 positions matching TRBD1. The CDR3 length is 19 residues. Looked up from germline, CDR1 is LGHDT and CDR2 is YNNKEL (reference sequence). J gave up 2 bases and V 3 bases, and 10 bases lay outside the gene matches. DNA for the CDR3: TGTGCCAGCAGCCATAAGACAGGGGGCGCGTTTCCTGGGGCCAACGTCCTGACTTTC. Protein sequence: CASSHKTGGAFPGANVLTF.

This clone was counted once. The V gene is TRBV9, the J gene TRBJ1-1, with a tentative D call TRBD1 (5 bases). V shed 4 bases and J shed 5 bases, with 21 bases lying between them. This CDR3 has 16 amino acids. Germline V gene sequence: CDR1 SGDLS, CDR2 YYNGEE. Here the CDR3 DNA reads TGTGCCAGCAGCCCATTCGTCGGTCGGGCAGGGACTGAAGCTTTCTTT. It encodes CASSPFVGRAGTEAFF. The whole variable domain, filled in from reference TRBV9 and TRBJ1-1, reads DSGVTQTPKHLITATGQRVTLRCSPRSGDLSVYWYQQSLDQGLQFLIQYYNGEERAKGNILERFSAQQFPDLHSELNLSSLELGDSALYFCASSPFVGRAGTEAFFGQGTRLTVV.

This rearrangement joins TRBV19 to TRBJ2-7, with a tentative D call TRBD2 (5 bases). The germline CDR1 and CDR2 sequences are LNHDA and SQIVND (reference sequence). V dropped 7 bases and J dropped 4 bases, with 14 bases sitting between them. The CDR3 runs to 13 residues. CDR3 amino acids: CASKVAGGYEQYF. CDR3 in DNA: TGTGCCAGTAAGGTAGCAGGCGGGTACGAGCAGTACTTC.

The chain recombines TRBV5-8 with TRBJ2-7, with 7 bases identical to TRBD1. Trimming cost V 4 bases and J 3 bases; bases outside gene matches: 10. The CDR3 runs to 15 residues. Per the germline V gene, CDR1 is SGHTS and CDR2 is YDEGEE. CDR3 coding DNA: TGTGCCAGCAGCCGAGAGACAGGGATTCACTACGAGCAGTACTTC. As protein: CASSRETGIHYEQYF.

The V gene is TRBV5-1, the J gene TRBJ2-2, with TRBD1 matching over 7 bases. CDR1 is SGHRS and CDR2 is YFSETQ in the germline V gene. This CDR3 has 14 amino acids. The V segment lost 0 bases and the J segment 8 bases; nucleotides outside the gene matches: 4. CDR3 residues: CASSLDRGYGELFF. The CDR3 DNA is TGCGCCAGCAGCTTGGACAGGGGATATGGGGAGCTGTTTTTT. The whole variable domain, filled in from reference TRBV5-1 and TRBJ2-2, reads KAGVTQTPRYLIKTRGQQVTLSCSPISGHRSVSWYQQTPGQGLQFLFEYFSETQRNKGNFPGRFSGRQFSNSRSEMNVSTLELGDSALYLCASSLDRGYGELFFGEGSRLTVL.

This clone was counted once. Here the CDR3 DNA reads TGTGCCTGGAGATCAGGGGCGGTCGGCTACACCTTC. It encodes CAWRSGAVGYTF. The genes are TRBV30 and TRBJ1-2; possible D gene TRBD1, 6 bases. From germline, CDR1 is GTSNPN and CDR2 SVGIG (reference sequence). The CDR3 spans 12 residues. V lost 3 bases and J lost 8, with 13 bases in between.

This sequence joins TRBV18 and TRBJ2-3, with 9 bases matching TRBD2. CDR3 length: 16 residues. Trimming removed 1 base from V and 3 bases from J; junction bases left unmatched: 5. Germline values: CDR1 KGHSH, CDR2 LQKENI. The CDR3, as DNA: TGTGCCAGCTCACCACGATCGCGGGGGGGTACAGATACGCAGTATTTT. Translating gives CASSPRSRGGTDTQYF.

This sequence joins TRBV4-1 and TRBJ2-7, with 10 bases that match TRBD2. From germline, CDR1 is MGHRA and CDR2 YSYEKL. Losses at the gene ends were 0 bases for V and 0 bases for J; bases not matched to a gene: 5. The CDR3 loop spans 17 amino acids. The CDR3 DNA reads TGCGCCAGCAGCCAAGATGTTAGCGGGGGGTTCTCCTACGAGCAGTACTTC. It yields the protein CASSQDVSGGFSYEQYF.

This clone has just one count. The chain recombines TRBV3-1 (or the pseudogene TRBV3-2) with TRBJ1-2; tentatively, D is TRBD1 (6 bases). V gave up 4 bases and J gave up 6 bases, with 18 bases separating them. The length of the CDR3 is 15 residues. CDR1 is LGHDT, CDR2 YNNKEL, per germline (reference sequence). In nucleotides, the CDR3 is TGTGCCAGCAGCCCCTCGGACGGGGGGGCCGATGGCTACACCTTC. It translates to CASSPSDGGADGYTF.

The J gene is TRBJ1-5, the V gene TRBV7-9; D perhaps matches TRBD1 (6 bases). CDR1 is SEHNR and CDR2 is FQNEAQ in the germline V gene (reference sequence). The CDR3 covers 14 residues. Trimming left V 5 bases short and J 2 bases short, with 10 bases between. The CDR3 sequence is CASSRDIGNQPQHF. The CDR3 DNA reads TGTGCCAGCAGCCGGGACATAGGCAATCAGCCCCAGCATTTT.

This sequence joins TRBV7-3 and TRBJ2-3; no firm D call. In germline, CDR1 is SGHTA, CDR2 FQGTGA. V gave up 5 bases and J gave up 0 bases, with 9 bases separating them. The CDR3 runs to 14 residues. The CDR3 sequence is CASSARASTDTQYF. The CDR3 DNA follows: TGTGCCAGCAGCGCGAGAGCTAGCACAGATACGCAGTATTTT.

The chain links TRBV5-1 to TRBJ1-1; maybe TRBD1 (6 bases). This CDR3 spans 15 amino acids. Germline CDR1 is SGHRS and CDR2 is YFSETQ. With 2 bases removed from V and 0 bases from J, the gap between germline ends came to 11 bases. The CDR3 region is CASSLQDSVNTEAFF. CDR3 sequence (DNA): TGCGCCAGCAGCTTACAGGACAGCGTGAACACTGAAGCTTTCTTT.

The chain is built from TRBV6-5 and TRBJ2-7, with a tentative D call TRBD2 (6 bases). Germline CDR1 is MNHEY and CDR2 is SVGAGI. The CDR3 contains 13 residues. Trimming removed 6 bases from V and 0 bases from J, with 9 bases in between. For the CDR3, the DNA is TGTGCCAGCAGCATCGGGAGCTCCTACGAGCAGTACTTC. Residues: CASSIGSSYEQYF.

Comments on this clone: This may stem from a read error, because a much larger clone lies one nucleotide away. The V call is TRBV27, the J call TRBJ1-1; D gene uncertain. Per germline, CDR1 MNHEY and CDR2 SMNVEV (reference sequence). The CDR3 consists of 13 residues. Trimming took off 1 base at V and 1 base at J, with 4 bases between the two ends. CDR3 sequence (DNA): TGTGCCAGCAGTTTATACGGGAACACTGAAGCTTTCTTT. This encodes CASSLYGNTEAFF.

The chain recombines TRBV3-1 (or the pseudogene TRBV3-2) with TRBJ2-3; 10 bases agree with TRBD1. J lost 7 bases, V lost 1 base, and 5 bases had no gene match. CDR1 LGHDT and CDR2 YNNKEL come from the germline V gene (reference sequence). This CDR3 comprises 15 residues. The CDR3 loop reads CASSQGGQGTYTQYF. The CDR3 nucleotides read TGTGCCAGCAGCCAAGGGGGACAGGGGACATATACGCAGTATTTT.

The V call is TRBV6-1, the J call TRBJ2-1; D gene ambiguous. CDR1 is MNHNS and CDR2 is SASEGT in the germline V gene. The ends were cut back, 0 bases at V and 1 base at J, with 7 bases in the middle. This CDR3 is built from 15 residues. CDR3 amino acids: CASSEAAGSYNEQFF. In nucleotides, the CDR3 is TGTGCCAGCAGTGAAGCGGCAGGTTCCTACAATGAGCAGTTCTTC.